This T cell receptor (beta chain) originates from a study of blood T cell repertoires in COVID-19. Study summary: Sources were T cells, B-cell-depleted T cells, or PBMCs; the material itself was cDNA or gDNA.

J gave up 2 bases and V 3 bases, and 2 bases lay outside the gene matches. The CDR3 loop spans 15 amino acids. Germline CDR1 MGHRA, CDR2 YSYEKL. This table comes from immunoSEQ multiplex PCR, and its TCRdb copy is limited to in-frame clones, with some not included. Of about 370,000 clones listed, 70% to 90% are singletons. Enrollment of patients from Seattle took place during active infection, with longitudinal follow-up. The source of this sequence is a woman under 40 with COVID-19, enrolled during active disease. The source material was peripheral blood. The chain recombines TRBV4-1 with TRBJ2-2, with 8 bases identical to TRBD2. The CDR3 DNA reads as TGCGCCAGCAGCCATCGGGGGGGAAACACCGGGGAGCTGTTTTTT. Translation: CASSHRGGNTGELFF.